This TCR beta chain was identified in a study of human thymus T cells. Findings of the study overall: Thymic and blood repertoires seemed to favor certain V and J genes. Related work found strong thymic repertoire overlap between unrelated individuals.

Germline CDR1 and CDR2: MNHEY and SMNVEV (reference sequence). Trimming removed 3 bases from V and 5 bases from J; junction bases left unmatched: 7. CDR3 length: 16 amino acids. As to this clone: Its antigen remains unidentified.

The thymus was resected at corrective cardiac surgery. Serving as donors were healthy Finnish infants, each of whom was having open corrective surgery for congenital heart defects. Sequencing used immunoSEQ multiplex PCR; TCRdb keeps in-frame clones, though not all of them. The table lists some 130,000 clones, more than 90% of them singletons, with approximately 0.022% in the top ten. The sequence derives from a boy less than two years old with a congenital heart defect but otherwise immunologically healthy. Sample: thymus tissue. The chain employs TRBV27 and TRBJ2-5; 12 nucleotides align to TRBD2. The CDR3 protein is CASSFKTSGGRETQYF. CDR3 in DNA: TGTGCCAGCAGTTTCAAGACTAGCGGGGGAAGGGAGACCCAGTACTTC.